The present entry profiles one TCR beta chain with its context. Its antigen remains unidentified. The protocol was immunoSEQ multiplex PCR, while the TCRdb copy is restricted to in-frame clones and leaves out a portion. The repertoire holds nearly 50,000 clones, with 50% to 65% as singletons. This specimen belongs to a study of cytotoxic CD8 clonotypes in ibrutinib-treated CLL. Across the study: Partial responses numbered roughly 25 and complete responses 2; after a median about 74 months, roughly 15 stayed remitted and about 12 progressed. Regarding the study as a whole: Rare overall, public clonotypes shrank or held steady under therapy. Whereas clonality rose at ibrutinib response, it declined toward baseline at progression.

Germline loops: CDR1 SGHDN, CDR2 FVKESK. Trimming left V 6 bases short and J 3 bases short, with 18 bases between. This CDR3 has 16 amino acids. The sample in question was PBMCs, obtained after 24 months of ibrutinib treatment. The V gene is TRBV14, the J gene TRBJ2-4; a weak D match, TRBD2 (6 bases). The sequence was collected from a human donor with chronic lymphocytic leukemia. CDR3 protein: CASRSKRARGKNIQYF. The CDR3 nucleotides read TGTGCCAGCAGGTCGAAGAGGGCGCGGGGCAAAAACATTCAGTACTTC. The whole variable domain, filled in from reference TRBV14 and TRBJ2-4, reads EAGVTQFPSHSVIEKGQTVTLRCDPISGHDNLYWYRRVMGKEIKFLLHFVKESKQDESGMPNNRFLAERTGGTYSTLKVQPAELEDSGVYFCASRSKRARGKNIQYFGAGTRLSVL.